This T cell receptor beta chain was recovered during a study of human T cells and chemical hapten exposure. Time point noted: patch test 2, 6 weeks after DPC sensitization. Treatment of the sample: therapeutic diphenylcyclopropenone sensitization with weekly scalp DPC. CDR3 length equals 16 residues. The junction had 8 bases not matched to a gene; V was cut back by 4 bases and J by 3 bases. This clonotype was recorded many times. Antigen specificity is unknown. Single cDNA molecules in the library carried unique molecular identifiers attached during preparation. MiXCR, applied by TCRdb to the RACE reads, yields one record per CDR3 protein. The sample carries tens of thousands of distinct CDR3 sequences, 3% to 3.5% recorded once. Study-level findings and limits: There was a positive correlation between PT1 expanded TCR counts and patch test score. Compared with pre-sensitization or healthy control sets, expanded TCRs clustered more.

V usage is TRBV12-3 or TRBV12-4 and J usage is TRBJ2-3, with 9 nucleotides matching TRBD2. The specimen was whole blood, collected in connection with sensitization to the hapten diphenylcyclopropenone (DPC). The sequence derives from a man aged 40-55 years with alopecia areata. Some clones in this sample may be carry-over from other donors' samples. CDR3 nucleotides: TGTGCCAGCAGTTACCCCCTTAGCGGGAGTACAGATACGCAGTATTTT. Its protein product is CASSYPLSGSTDTQYF.